This TCR beta chain was documented in a study of T cell repertoires in cytomegalovirus infection (dated by TCRdb to about 2019). Looking at the study overall: Donor HLA type was relevant to the analysis, because carriage of CMV infection together with the matching HLA type was indicated by public TCR beta signatures.

The paper as a whole reports these results and caveats: In both this cohort and an independent cohort of some 380 donors, the cumulative frequency of public TCR beta family members distinguished carriers of CMV infection plus the relevant HLA type. The ex vivo response was dominated by HLA-C-restricted CMV-specific TCR beta clonotypes, which also provided the single most frequent clonotype in two of eight donors.

Concerning this clonotype: It has no known antigen specificity. Within one base of it there is no much larger clone, and no base qualities were kept.

The reads were generated on an Illumina HiSeq 1500. Clones were called with MiXCR by TCRdb after fastp trimmed the public reads at Q25, and only in-frame beta chains were retained. Each CDR3 protein appears once, grouped with its most common genes and DNA. Here the sample has hundreds of thousands of distinct CDR3 sequences; 24% occur a single time. The biggest ten clones account for 6.5% to 10% of the sample. As encoded in the germline V gene, CDR1 is MNHNS while CDR2 is SASEGT. V is cut by 4 bases and J by 3 bases, and the space between the germline ends is 10 bases. The CDR3 starts with the cysteine, ends with the phenylalanine, and has 13 residues. Left in the record is the CDR3 DNA by itself, 39 bases read in frame from the first base.

The sequence came from a human donor in good health (CMV status not recorded). Some clones in this sample may be carry-over from other donors' samples. The source material was CD8+ T cells from PBMCs. The sequence joins TRBV6-1 to TRBJ2-7; the D region possibly corresponds to TRBD1 (5 bases align). The bases are TGTGCCAGCAGTGGGGGCACAGTCTACGAGCAGTACTTC. Translated, this is CASSGGTVYEQYF.